The 13 T cell receptor beta chains given below trace back to one sample, sequenced in a study of PD-1 blockade in mismatch repair-deficient tumors. The method was immunoSEQ multiplex PCR; TCRdb's version includes in-frame clones alone and lacks a portion of them. In the table there are 35,000 or so clones, more than 75% of which are singletons. The sequencing here drew on peripheral blood, taken about 76 weeks after starting pembrolizumab. These receptors were collected from an adult with mismatch repair-deficient cancer.

The chain recombines TRBV2 with TRBJ1-4, with 9 positions matching TRBD1. The V gene's germline CDR1 is SNHLY and CDR2 FYNNEI. The CDR3 covers 15 residues. V lost 1 base to trimming and J lost 7 bases; unmatched junction nucleotides: 4. For the CDR3, the DNA is TGTGCCAGCAGTGAAGAACAGGGGGCGCGTGAAAAACTGTTTTTT. Amino acid sequence: CASSEEQGAREKLFF.

The chain links TRBV7-9 to TRBJ2-5; D tentatively fits TRBD1 or TRBD2 (5 bases each). The germline gives CDR1 SEHNR, CDR2 FQNEAQ (reference sequence). The CDR3 has 13 amino acids. With 7 bases removed from V and 7 bases from J, the gap between germline ends came to 16 bases. CDR3 protein: CASTSGTVGTQYF. In DNA, the CDR3 is TGTGCCAGCACCTCCGGGACCGTCGGGACCCAGTACTTC.

The sample holds one count of this clone. The V gene is TRBV29-1, the J gene TRBJ1-1; D is unclear. The CDR3 runs 11 residues. V was trimmed by 7 bases and J by 0 bases, leaving 6 bases between them. The germline V gene has CDR1 SQVTM and CDR2 ANQGSEA. The chain's CDR3 is CSGVMNTEAFF. In DNA, the CDR3 is TGCAGCGGAGTAATGAACACTGAAGCTTTCTTT.

The J gene is TRBJ1-5, the V gene TRBV2, with 7 bases lining up with TRBD1. Germline CDR1 and CDR2: SNHLY and FYNNEI. There are 14 residues in the CDR3. The ends lost 8 bases at V and 1 base at J; junction bases unmatched: 5. The CDR3 region is CASQDRVSNQPQHF. The CDR3, as DNA: TGTGCCAGCCAAGACAGGGTCAGCAATCAGCCCCAGCATTTT.

CDR3 DNA: TGTGCCAGCAGTGACGTAAATCATCCGGGACATCGTGGCGTGGGTGAAAAACTGTTTTTT. Protein: CASSDVNHPGHRGVGEKLFF. The J gene is TRBJ1-4, the V gene TRBV6-4, with D maybe TRBD1 (6 bases). CDR3 size: 20 residues. Trimming removed 2 bases from V and 7 bases from J, with 29 bases in between. Germline CDR1 MRHNA, CDR2 SNTAGT.

This clone came up once. J is TRBJ2-2 and V is TRBV7-3; a weak D match, TRBD2 (6 bases). Germline CDR1 reads SGHTA; CDR2 reads FQGTGA. V was cut by 3 bases and J by 2 bases, with 7 bases left in between. The length of the CDR3 is 14 residues. This chain's CDR3 is CASSLGGNTGELFF. CDR3 coding DNA: TGTGCCAGCAGCTTGGGGGGAAACACCGGGGAGCTGTTTTTT. The complete variable domain, with remaining parts taken from reference TRBV7-3 and TRBJ2-2, reads GAGVSQTPSNKVTEKGKYVELRCDPISGHTALYWYRQSLGQGPEFLIYFQGTGAADDSGLPNDRFFAVRPEGSVSTLKIQRTERGDSAVYLCASSLGGNTGELFFGEGSRLTVL.

V and J are TRBV4-3 and TRBJ1-5, with D perhaps matching TRBD1 (6 bases). Per the germline V gene, CDR1 is LGHNA and CDR2 is YSLEER. The V gene lost 0 bases and the J gene lost 5 bases, with 11 bases spanning the gap. The CDR3 totals 15 residues. The CDR3 DNA sequence: TGCGCCAGCAGCCAAGAATACAGGGAGGATCAGCCCCAGCATTTT. Its protein is CASSQEYREDQPQHF.

This clone was seen once. The rearrangement links TRBV7-3 to TRBJ2-2; the D gene is possibly TRBD1 (6 bases). The CDR3 is 15 amino acids. V gave up 5 bases and J gave up 4 bases, with 14 bases separating them. The germline gives CDR1 SGHTA, CDR2 FQGTGA. This CDR3 is CASSADRPGTGELFF. CDR3 nucleotides: TGTGCCAGCAGCGCTGACAGGCCTGGCACCGGGGAGCTGTTTTTT.

The DNA of the CDR3 is TGTGCCAGCAGCTTGGAATTTTTTGGAAATGAGCAGTTCTTC. Amino acid sequence: CASSLEFFGNEQFF. The V gene is TRBV5-4, the J gene TRBJ2-1; D remains unclear. Trimming pared 0 bases from V and 7 bases from J, leaving 11 bases between. The CDR3 spans 14 residues. Per germline, CDR1 SGHNT and CDR2 YYREEE (reference sequence).

This sequence joins TRBV6-5 and TRBJ2-3; D is possibly TRBD1 (6 bases). This CDR3 contains 15 residues. In germline, CDR1 is MNHEY, CDR2 SVGAGI. The V end was cut by 2 bases, the J end by 5 bases, with 14 bases between. The CDR3 DNA is TGTGCCAGCAGTTACGGCCAGGGGAAGGTAGATACGCAGTATTTT. The encoded protein is CASSYGQGKVDTQYF.

CDR3 in amino acids: CASSQVWGSSSGNTIYF. CDR3 nucleotide sequence: TGTGCCAGCAGCCAAGTTTGGGGTTCAAGCTCTGGAAACACCATATATTTT. This chain connects TRBV14 to TRBJ1-3; no clear D. This CDR3 spans 17 amino acids. Germline CDR1 is SGHDN and CDR2 is FVKESK. V gave up 1 base and J gave up 0 bases, with 13 bases separating them.

This clone was seen more than once but under ten times. The chain joins TRBV30 to TRBJ2-1; possibly TRBD2 for D (6 bases). The CDR3 consists of 14 residues. V dropped 1 base and J dropped 2 bases, with 9 bases sitting between them. CDR1 and CDR2 from the germline V gene are GTSNPN and SVGIG (reference sequence). CDR3 sequence reads: CAWSGREAYNEQFF. The CDR3 DNA reads as TGTGCCTGGAGTGGGAGGGAGGCCTACAATGAGCAGTTCTTC.

This clone came up a few times. The V and J genes are TRBV9 and TRBJ2-3; 11 bases fit TRBD2. CDR1 SGDLS and CDR2 YYNGEE come from the germline V gene. This CDR3 is 17 amino acids long. The V and J ends lost 2 bases and 5 bases, in that order; junction bases with no gene match: 10. Here the CDR3 DNA reads TGTGCCAGCAGCGTCGAGGATAGCGGGAGGGGCCGAGATACGCAGTATTTT. Protein: CASSVEDSGRGRDTQYF.